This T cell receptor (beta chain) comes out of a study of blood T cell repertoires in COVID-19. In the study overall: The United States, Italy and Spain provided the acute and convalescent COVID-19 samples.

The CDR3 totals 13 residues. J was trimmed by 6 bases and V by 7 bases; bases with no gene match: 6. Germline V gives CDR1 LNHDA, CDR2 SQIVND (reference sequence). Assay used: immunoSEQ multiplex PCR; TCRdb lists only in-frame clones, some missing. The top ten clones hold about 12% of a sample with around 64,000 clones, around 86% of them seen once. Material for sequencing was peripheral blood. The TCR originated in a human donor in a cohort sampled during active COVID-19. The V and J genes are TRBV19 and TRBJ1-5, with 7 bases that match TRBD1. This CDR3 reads CASTTDRTQPQHF. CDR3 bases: TGTGCCAGTACCACGGACAGGACTCAGCCCCAGCATTTT.